This T cell receptor beta chain was sequenced in a study of blood T cells in healthy people across ages. PBMCs were isolated at a quantity of at least 7 million per sample. A second PCR, run for about 7 to 12 cycles, used a sample-barcoded 5' primer plus a J-beta primer mix. Carrying 12 random nucleotides, a template-switch adaptor labeled each individual cDNA molecule. TCRdb re-analysed the 5' RACE reads in MiXCR, keeping a single row per CDR3 protein. Found here are approximately 2,000,000 distinct CDR3 sequences, roughly two fifths of them singletons; the top ten hold 23%. The germline gives CDR1 MNHNS, CDR2 SASEGT. Trimming took off 4 bases at V and 0 bases at J, with 10 bases between the two ends. This CDR3 is 14 amino acids long. Points on this clonotype: No antigen is known for it.

Study-wide findings and caveats: Higher diversity, along with more naive CD4+ cells, distinguished long-lived donors from aged donors.

Sequencing used blood. The sequence was obtained from a human donor in good health. The chain recombines TRBV6-1 with TRBJ2-7; D is perhaps TRBD2 (5 bases). CDR3 nucleotide sequence: TGTGCCAGCAGTGGACTGGGGAGCTCCTACGAGCAGTACTTC. Translating it yields CASSGLGSSYEQYF.